This T cell receptor (beta chain) was documented in a study of T-cell memory formation after mild COVID-19 (dated by TCRdb to about 2021). In terms of the full investigation: TCR sequence clusters from the two donors were largely donor specific. In a couple of donors, T-cell clones that expanded and contracted after mild COVID-19 were tracked by sequencing TCRalpha and TCRbeta repertoires over time. The cohort was made up of two young adult volunteers, one female and one male, who were previously healthy. The study at large found these results: SARS-CoV-2 specificity of the second-wave clones peaking on day 37 was not confirmed. From day 15 to 85, contracting clones showed balanced CD4/CD8 phenotypes, whereas a second wave of clones that expanded from day 15 to 37 leaned towards CD4+. Only a couple of mild cases were covered in the study, and larger cohorts including severe cases with pre-infection samples were considered necessary. Some responding clones were found in pre-infection memory, which suggests that pre-existing cross-reactive memory T cells took part in the SARS-CoV-2 response. Contracting CD4+ clones turned up mainly in the CM and EM memory subsets, whereas EMRA was where CD8+ clones were enriched.

CDR3 length: 14 amino acids, cysteine to phenylalanine. This entry keeps only the CDR3 DNA: 42 bases, framed from base 1. V trim: 6 bases; J trim: 5 bases; unmatched bases: 3. Turning to this clonotype: Its antigen is not yet known. Base qualities are missing; no much larger clone stands one base away.

The run used an Illumina NovaSeq 6000. TCRalpha and TCRbeta cDNA libraries were constructed by 5'RACE with constant-segment primers, with sample barcodes and unique molecular identifiers being introduced. RNA was extracted from every sample with Trizol reagent. The libraries were amplified in two PCR steps, and the second step added a second sample barcode and Illumina TruSeq adapters. Sequencing of the libraries was done on an Illumina NovaSeq, producing 2 x 150 bp paired-end reads. In the original analysis: Reads were demultiplexed and collapsed into UMI-guided consensus sequences with migec v1.2.7. Using mixcr v2.1.11, UMI consensuses were aligned to TRA and TRB V and J templates and then assembled into clonotypes. Clonotypes were classified as expanded or contracted when called significant by both edgeR and NoisET, with noise models trained on biological replicates. For edgeR calls, the cutoffs were a false discovery rate-adjusted p below 0.01 and a log2 fold-change threshold of 1. As an exploratory analysis of dynamics, PCA with hierarchical clustering was applied to max-normalized trajectories of the 1000 most abundant clonotypes. The CD4 or CD8 phenotype of responding clones was assigned using the separately sequenced CD4+ and CD8+ repertoires. TCRdb reprocessing: public reads trimmed at Q25 with fastp, clones called with MiXCR, in-frame beta chains kept. Every distinct CDR3 protein forms one entry, paired with its most common genes and DNA. For this entry, the V and J calls and clone size follow TCRdb and not the study's own pipeline. The sample table shows roughly 130,000 distinct CDR3 sequences, and over 15% are seen once. The ten biggest clones cover over 4% of the sample.

Ficoll-Paque density gradient centrifugation was the method used to isolate PBMCs. The sequence was collected from a young man who had mild COVID-19 (a few samples of this study predate the infection). The sample titles of this study are shuffled in the database, so cell type and time point are left out; the donor was told from shared clones. The V gene is TRBV12-3 or TRBV12-4 and the J gene is TRBJ2-1; TRBD2 fits 11 bases in the junction. Source material: PBMCs or a T cell subset sorted from them (not recorded which). The CDR3 amino acid sequence is: CASRTSGGHNEQFF. The base sequence is TGTGCCAGCAGAACTAGCGGGGGCCACAATGAGCAGTTCTTC.